A selection of T cell receptor beta chains follows, all from one sample in a study of monozygotic twins with inflammatory bowel disease. TCRdb re-analyzed the 5' RACE reads; it lists each CDR3 protein once, without DNA. The repertoire table contains 400,000 or so distinct CDR3 sequences. Input material: blood. The receptors shown here come from a human donor with ulcerative colitis or Crohn's disease, or a healthy co-twin of an affected twin (not recorded which). Each CDR3 is given with its conserved first and last residue. Part of the rows lack a size; the others show once, few, many or a class for expanded clones.

V gene	clone size	J gene	CDR3 protein
TRBV6-6	.	TRBJ1-1	CASKPGRDNTEAFF
TRBV6-2/TRBV6-3	.	TRBJ1-5	CASSLSGTGTSEGNQPQHF
TRBV29-1	.	TRBJ2-2	CSVAGAQGATGELFF
TRBV7-9	.	TRBJ2-1	CASSSTRLAGEEQFF
TRBV7-9	.	TRBJ1-5	CASSLDSHNQPQHF
TRBV20-1	.	TRBJ2-7	CSASAGTEIYEQYF
TRBV7-2	.	TRBJ2-4	CASSLGPQENIQYF
TRBV5-1	.	TRBJ2-2	CASSYDRTAGELFF
TRBV3-1	.	TRBJ1-5	CASSQSPNQPQHF
TRBV12-3/TRBV12-4	.	TRBJ1-1	CASSGYGGSHTEAFF
TRBV20-1	.	TRBJ2-7	CSARFTPYEQYF
TRBV20-1	.	TRBJ2-3	CSARDRGSSDTQYF
TRBV7-8	.	TRBJ2-3	CASSPRLAGVGDTQYF
TRBV7-6	.	TRBJ2-3	CASSSAGKTDTQYF
TRBV7-9	.	TRBJ2-5	CASSYARTSGQETQYF
TRBV16	.	TRBJ2-2	CASSLNPGGHNTGELFF
TRBV19	.	TRBJ1-5	CASSIREGTQPQHF
TRBV2	.	TRBJ1-4	CASSPGQGETNEKLFF
TRBV18	.	TRBJ1-6	CASSPYAGQGNSPLHF
TRBV28	.	TRBJ1-3	CASSLGQGFSGNTIYF
TRBV12-3/TRBV12-4	.	TRBJ2-1	CASSLTNEQFF
TRBV6-4	.	TRBJ1-1	CASSARGSTEAFF
TRBV19	.	TRBJ1-3	CASKRGPGNTIYF
TRBV20-1	.	TRBJ2-1	CSAPPGRHREQFF
TRBV20-1	.	TRBJ2-7	CSAKRDRSSYEQYF
TRBV5-1	medium-sized	TRBJ2-3	CASSFRDTDTQYF
TRBV15	.	TRBJ1-1	CATSRDVGGTEAFF
TRBV12-3/TRBV12-4	.	TRBJ1-3	CASIRPDSNTIYF
TRBV20-1	.	TRBJ1-6	CSANPSSSYNSPLHF
TRBV20-1	.	TRBJ2-3	CSARGAWASTDTQYF
TRBV5-1	.	TRBJ1-1	CASSLESLSTNTEAFF
TRBV14	.	TRBJ2-7	CASSSGTSGRWYEQYF
TRBV5-1	.	TRBJ1-1	CASSLAAQGRTEAFF
TRBV7-2	.	TRBJ2-5	CASSTGTPTQYF